This passage covers 24 T cell receptor beta chains from one sample sequenced in a study of cytomegalovirus exposure and HLA in healthy donors. TCRdb keeps only in-frame clones here, not all; method: immunoSEQ multiplex PCR. The sample carries around 34,000 clones, approximately 92% recorded once. Source material: PBMCs. The receptors stem from a man aged 18 to 30 in good health and CMV-seronegative.

The V gene is TRBV27, the J gene TRBJ2-2; D is possibly TRBD2 (7 bases). The V end lost 6 bases, the J end lost 4 bases, and 12 bases lay between the germline ends. In germline, CDR1 is MNHEY, CDR2 SMNVEV (reference sequence). There are 14 residues in the CDR3. CDR3 in DNA: TGTGCCAGCAGAAGGGGGGGAACCACCGGGGAGCTGTTTTTT. Protein product: CASRRGGTTGELFF.

This chain connects TRBV7-9 to TRBJ1-4, with unresolved D. The V and J ends lost 3 bases and 5 bases respectively, with 10 bases between them. The CDR3 sequence is 14 residues long. Germline lookup yields CDR1 SEHNR and CDR2 FQNEAQ (reference sequence). CDR3 in DNA: TGTGCCAGCAGCTTCATAGACGGGAATGAAAAACTGTTTTTT. Translation gives CASSFIDGNEKLFF.

The V call is TRBV7-3, the J call TRBJ2-7; D is unclear. V dropped 0 bases and J dropped 0 bases, with 6 bases sitting between them. The germline CDR1 and CDR2 sequences are SGHTA and FQGTGA. The CDR3 is made up of 14 amino acids. The CDR3 here is CASSLTSSSYEQYF. The CDR3 region has the DNA TGTGCCAGCAGCTTAACTAGCAGCTCCTACGAGCAGTACTTC.

This clone was counted once. This chain links TRBV27 with TRBJ1-1, with a tentative D call TRBD1 (6 bases). The CDR3 has 15 residues. The germline V and J ends were trimmed by 4 bases and 4 bases, with 16 bases remaining between them. Per the germline V gene, CDR1 is MNHEY and CDR2 is SMNVEV (reference sequence). DNA of the CDR3: TGTGCCAGCAGTTCTCCGAACAGGGTCGGCACTGAAGCTTTCTTT. As protein: CASSSPNRVGTEAFF.

V usage is TRBV19 and J usage is TRBJ2-3, with 14 positions matching TRBD2. This CDR3 has 19 residues. The germline gives CDR1 LNHDA, CDR2 SQIVND (reference sequence). The J segment lost 2 bases and the V segment lost 5 bases, leaving 12 bases of the junction unmatched. CDR3: CASSPPGTSGGISTDTQYF. The CDR3 DNA is TGTGCCAGTAGTCCCCCAGGGACTAGCGGGGGTATATCCACAGATACGCAGTATTTT.

The J gene is TRBJ2-1, the V gene TRBV9, with unresolved D. The CDR3 runs 15 residues. Germline-derived CDR1 and CDR2 are SGDLS and YYNGEE. V was trimmed by 0 bases and J by 4 bases, leaving 11 bases between them. The chain's CDR3 is CASSVGSTLYNEQFF. CDR3 nucleotide sequence: TGTGCCAGCAGCGTAGGGAGTACCCTATACAATGAGCAGTTCTTC.

The chain combines TRBV7-9 with TRBJ2-3; 10 nucleotides match TRBD2. The CDR3 contains 15 residues. The germline gives CDR1 SEHNR, CDR2 FQNEAQ (reference sequence). J was trimmed by 4 bases and V by 3 bases; bases with no gene match: 4. This chain's CDR3 is CASSFPSGSADTQYF. The CDR3, as DNA: TGTGCCAGCAGCTTTCCTAGCGGGAGTGCAGATACGCAGTATTTT.

The rearrangement joins TRBV10-3 to TRBJ1-5; D possibly corresponds to TRBD1 (6 bases). Germline V gene data show CDR1 as ENHRY and CDR2 as SYGVKD. The germline V and J ends were trimmed by 2 bases and 10 bases, with 15 bases remaining between them. This CDR3 is built from 14 residues. DNA for the CDR3: TGTGCCATCAGTGAGCCCTCCGTAGGGGGACCCCAGCATTTT. This codes for CAISEPSVGGPQHF.

The DNA of the CDR3 is TGTGCCAGCAGCATAGAAGGTGGAGTTTGGGAAGCTTTCTTT. Encoded protein: CASSIEGGVWEAFF. The chain is built from TRBV7-9 and TRBJ1-1; no reliable D call. This CDR3 contains 14 residues. V was clipped by 5 bases and J by 8 bases, with 18 bases between them. The germline V gene has CDR1 SEHNR and CDR2 FQNEAQ (reference sequence).

The CDR3 sequence is CASRPTGGANEKLFF. As DNA, the CDR3 is TGTGCCAGCAGACCTACAGGGGGTGCGAATGAAAAACTGTTTTTT. The gene calls are TRBV6-5 and TRBJ1-4; TRBD1 matches at 8 bases. J gave up 5 bases and V 6 bases, and 8 bases lay outside the gene matches. The CDR3 covers 15 residues. Germline CDR1 MNHEY, CDR2 SVGAGI.

This chain links TRBV6-4 with TRBJ2-3; the match to TRBD2 covers 10 bases. Trimming at V came to 4 bases and at J to 1 base, leaving 2 bases not matched to a gene. The CDR3 is 15 amino acids. Per the germline V gene, CDR1 is MRHNA and CDR2 is SNTAGT. The CDR3 nucleotides read TGTGCCAGCAGTGGTACTAGCGGGGGCACAGATACGCAGTATTTT. Translating gives CASSGTSGGTDTQYF.

The V gene is TRBV7-8, the J gene TRBJ2-7; D is uncertain. Germline CDR1 is SGHVS and CDR2 is FQNEAQ. The CDR3 is 13 residues long. Trimming shortened V by 4 bases and J by 2 bases, and 9 bases separated the two germline ends. Written as DNA, the CDR3 is TGTGCCAGCAGCTCACAGAGCCCCTACGAGCAGTACTTC. It is translated as CASSSQSPYEQYF.

DNA for the CDR3: TGTGCCTGGAGTACAGGGTTTGGCACTGAAGCTTTCTTT. Its protein is CAWSTGFGTEAFF. The chain joins TRBV30 to TRBJ1-1; weak D call: TRBD1 (6 bases). The CDR3 covers 13 residues. CDR1 and CDR2 (germline): GTSNPN, SVGIG (reference sequence). Trimming pared 2 bases from V and 4 bases from J, leaving 11 bases between. Using reference TRBV30 and TRBJ1-1 for the parts outside the CDR3, the full variable domain is SQTIHQWPATLVQPVGSPLSLECTVEGTSNPNLYWYRQAAGRGLQLLFYSVGIGQISSEVPQNLSASRPQDRQFILSSKKLLLSDSGFYLCAWSTGFGTEAFFGQGTRLTVV.

The rearrangement uses TRBV6-6 and TRBJ1-1, with a possible D match to TRBD1 (6 bases). This CDR3 contains 15 residues. Trimming shortened V by 6 bases and J by 0 bases, and 14 bases separated the two germline ends. Germline V gene lookup returns CDR1 MNHNY and CDR2 SVGAGI (reference sequence). The CDR3 bases are TGTGCCAGCAGGGACGGGACACCTATGAACACTGAAGCTTTCTTT. Its protein product is CASRDGTPMNTEAFF.

This clone was seen only once. The rearrangement uses TRBV7-3 and TRBJ2-3, with TRBD2 matching 10 bases. V trimming: 5 bases; J trimming: 6 bases; junction bases outside the gene matches: 5. CDR1 is SGHTA and CDR2 is FQGTGA in the germline V gene. The CDR3 has 14 residues. CDR3 sequence reads: CASSEAGGRDTQYF. CDR3 coding DNA: TGTGCCAGCAGCGAAGCGGGGGGGAGGGATACGCAGTATTTT.

The CDR3 DNA is TGTGCCAGCAGCCCATCGGTCTGGAACCGGGGGGAGCAGTTCTTC. This gives the protein CASSPSVWNRGEQFF. The chain joins TRBV7-9 to TRBJ2-1; D perhaps matches TRBD2 (6 bases). The germline V gene encodes CDR1 SEHNR and CDR2 FQNEAQ (reference sequence). The V and J ends lost 5 bases and 10 bases respectively, with 21 bases between them. CDR3 size: 15 residues.

The chain is built from TRBV10-3 and TRBJ1-5, with 7 bases identical to TRBD1. The germline V gene has CDR1 ENHRY and CDR2 SYGVKD. This CDR3 is built from 13 residues. V shed 3 bases, J shed 7 bases, and the junction held 3 bases outside the gene matches. The CDR3 DNA is TGTGCCATCAGTGAAGAGGGGGCCCAGCCCCAGCATTTT. Translating it yields CAISEEGAQPQHF.

Details on this clone: The junction and the germline gene differ at one end; a read error may be behind it. J is TRBJ2-7 and V is TRBV7-7; maybe TRBD2 (5 bases). In germline, CDR1 is SSHAT, CDR2 FNYEAQ (reference sequence). The CDR3 is 13 amino acids. CDR3 in amino acids: CASSLAYSYEQYF. CDR3 DNA sequence: TGTGCTAGCAGCTTAGCGTACTCCTACGAGCAGTACTTC.

This sequence joins TRBV6-5 and TRBJ1-2; TRBD1 agrees at 7 bases. Germline V CDR1 and CDR2: MNHEY, SVGAGI. V lost 2 bases, J lost 4 bases, and 4 bases stayed unmatched. CDR3 length equals 14 residues. CDR3 DNA sequence: TGTGCCAGCAGTTACCCCGGACAGGTCTATGGCTACACCTTC. It encodes CASSYPGQVYGYTF.

The J gene is TRBJ1-6, the V gene TRBV28; D is uncertain. Germline lookup yields CDR1 MDHEN and CDR2 SYDVKM. The CDR3 loop spans 13 amino acids. The V and J ends lost 7 bases and 8 bases respectively, with 12 bases between them. The CDR3 sequence is CASKEEGYSPLHF. The CDR3 DNA reads TGTGCCAGCAAGGAAGAGGGTTATTCACCCCTCCACTTT.

This chain connects TRBV10-3 to TRBJ1-2, with D possibly TRBD1 on 6 matching bases. V shed 6 bases and J shed 8 bases, with 19 bases lying between them. Germline V lookup: CDR1 ENHRY, CDR2 SYGVKD. The CDR3 sequence is 14 residues long. The DNA for the CDR3 is TGTGCCATCAGGTCTACAGGGTCCCACGGCGGCTACACCTTC. It yields the protein CAIRSTGSHGGYTF.

The chain recombines TRBV5-6 with TRBJ2-5; TRBD1 matches 7 bases. The germline V gene encodes CDR1 SGHDT and CDR2 YYEEEE. Trimming removed 4 bases from V and 4 bases from J; junction bases left unmatched: 13. CDR3 size: 16 residues. The CDR3 sequence is CASSQGIDRVPETQYF. In nucleotides, the CDR3 is TGTGCCAGCAGCCAAGGAATCGACAGGGTCCCAGAGACCCAGTACTTC.

The chain combines TRBV2 with TRBJ2-7; possibly TRBD1 for D (6 bases). Germline V gene data show CDR1 as SNHLY and CDR2 as FYNNEI. The length of the CDR3 is 12 residues. V was trimmed by 7 bases and J by 3 bases, leaving 10 bases between them. The CDR3 coding sequence is TGTGCCAGCAAAAGACAGGACTACGAGCAGTACTTC. It is translated as CASKRQDYEQYF.

This chain connects TRBV5-1 to TRBJ1-1, with D unresolved. Trimming left V 5 bases short and J 1 base short, with 18 bases between. This CDR3 region has 16 residues. CDR1 is SGHRS, CDR2 YFSETQ, per germline. CDR3 DNA sequence: TGCGCCAGCAGTTCTCATAGCGGACGGAGGAACACTGAAGCTTTCTTT. Protein product: CASSSHSGRRNTEAFF.